This T cell receptor (beta chain) was retrieved from a study of cytomegalovirus exposure and HLA in healthy donors. The study, taken as a whole, reports: The study put 150 to 200 TCR beta chains on its list as cytomegalovirus-associated. The study assumed roughly uniform donor sequencing depth for presence/absence analyses.

CDR3 length: 18 residues. Looked up from germline, CDR1 is MNHEY and CDR2 is SMNVEV (reference sequence). Unmatched junction bases numbered 18, after V lost 5 bases and J lost 7 bases. Comment on this clone: Its antigen remains unknown.

13 Jbeta primers and 60 Vbeta primers were used for the PCR. Sequencing was performed with immunoSEQ multiplex PCR; in TCRdb, only in-frame clones are kept and a portion is missing. Seen here are around 97,000 clones, around 76% observed once, and the top ten hold about a tenth. Source material: PBMCs. The chain uses TRBV27 and TRBJ1-4, with 8 bases that match TRBD1. The clonotype comes from a woman under 30 in good health and CMV-seropositive. CDR3 protein: CASSLHAPQGASIEKLFF. The DNA of the CDR3 is TGTGCCAGCAGTCTACACGCTCCCCAGGGGGCGTCAATTGAAAAACTGTTTTTT.